This T cell receptor (beta chain) derives from a study of identical twins. Points from the study as a whole: Invariant cells of the MAIT and iNKT types might have partly distorted the zero-insertion analyses.

A universal primer site was added by template switching, and unique molecular identifiers were carried by the cDNA. TCRdb itself ran the 5' RACE reads through MiXCR, one entry per CDR3 protein. The repertoire has hundreds of thousands of distinct CDR3 sequences, around a sixth of them found once; the top ten carry less than 15%. This clonotype came up a few times. Its antigen remains unknown. The sample also formed part of further work on T cells expressing NK-cell markers. As that study records: Repertoire data for TCR beta were derived from sorted T cells (CD3+CD56+NKG2C+, CD3+CD56+NKG2C- and CD3+CD56-NKG2C+).

The TCR originated in a woman under 30 in good health. The sequenced sample consisted of PBMCs.

The CDR3 DNA follows: TGTGCCAGCAGTGCTATGGGACAGGTTCAAGAGACCCAGTACTTC. Protein: CASSAMGQVQETQYF. The genes are TRBV6-1 and TRBJ2-5, with TRBD1 matching 8 bases. CDR1 and CDR2 from the germline V gene are MNHNS and SASEGT. The CDR3 has 15 amino acids. Trimming cost V 4 bases and J 2 bases; bases outside gene matches: 6.